A single sample gave rise to the 8 T cell receptor beta chains below, sequenced in a study of blood T cell repertoires in COVID-19. Produced via immunoSEQ multiplex PCR; TCRdb's table is partial and in-frame only. The data show about 270,000 clones, over 80% seen once. Input material: PBMCs or T cells enriched from blood (not recorded which). The receptors here all came from a woman aged 25 to 39 with acute COVID-19.

The chain recombines TRBV29-1 with TRBJ1-1; no reliable D call. The CDR3 is 10 residues long. CDR1 is SQVTM, CDR2 ANQGSEA, per germline. V lost 7 bases, J lost 1 base, and 4 bases lay in between. The CDR3 loop reads CSGQNTEAFF. The CDR3 nucleotides are TGCAGCGGACAGAACACTGAAGCTTTCTTT.

The rearrangement links TRBV20-1 to TRBJ2-6; D is uncertain. Trimming took off 3 bases at V and 0 bases at J, with 6 bases between the two ends. CDR1 and CDR2 (germline): DFQATT, SNEGSKA (reference sequence). This CDR3 comprises 14 residues. The CDR3 loop is CSASLISGANVLTF. CDR3 nucleotide sequence: TGCAGTGCTAGTTTAATCTCTGGGGCCAACGTCCTGACTTTC.

The chain couples TRBV28 to TRBJ2-1, with D tentatively TRBD1 (7 bases). Germline V gives CDR1 MDHEN, CDR2 SYDVKM. Trimming cost V 8 bases and J 5 bases, with 13 bases left between them. The CDR3 contains 13 residues. The CDR3 spells CASRGTANNEQFF. The CDR3 coding sequence is TGTGCCAGCCGGGGGACAGCTAACAATGAGCAGTTCTTC.

The rearrangement joins TRBV27 to TRBJ2-1; TRBD2 matches at 16 bases. Germline CDR1 is MNHEY and CDR2 is SMNVEV (reference sequence). V shed 4 bases and J 4 bases; nucleotides not matched to a gene: 1. The CDR3 has 16 residues. This chain's CDR3 is CASSSGLAGGYNEQFF. CDR3 nucleotide sequence: TGTGCCAGCAGTTCGGGACTAGCGGGAGGGTACAATGAGCAGTTCTTC.

The rearrangement links TRBV30 to TRBJ2-3; TRBD2 matches at 9 bases. The J segment lost 6 bases and the V segment lost 4 bases, leaving 11 bases of the junction unmatched. This CDR3 spans 15 amino acids. Looked up from germline, CDR1 is GTSNPN and CDR2 is SVGIG (reference sequence). The CDR3 region is CAWIKVAGAADTQYF. The CDR3 DNA follows: TGTGCCTGGATCAAAGTAGCGGGAGCCGCGGATACGCAGTATTTT.

The chain employs TRBV9 and TRBJ2-2; 8 bases match TRBD1. V was pared by 4 bases and J by 3 bases, with 5 bases of the junction left unmatched. The CDR3 totals 15 residues. CDR1 and CDR2 from the germline V gene are SGDLS and YYNGEE. Here the CDR3 reads CASSTLDRDTGELFF. As DNA, the CDR3 is TGTGCCAGCAGCACCCTGGACAGGGACACCGGGGAGCTGTTTTTT.

The rearrangement links TRBV29-1 to TRBJ2-7; D may be TRBD1 (6 bases). The germline V gene encodes CDR1 SQVTM and CDR2 ANQGSEA. The CDR3 contains 13 residues. V gave up 4 bases and J gave up 5 bases, with 15 bases separating them. CDR3 amino acids: CSVAQTGNHEQYF. The CDR3 DNA is TGCAGCGTTGCGCAAACAGGGAACCACGAGCAGTACTTC.

The genes are TRBV4-1 and TRBJ2-5; no firm D call. Trimming took off 0 bases at V and 2 bases at J, with 10 bases between the two ends. The germline gives CDR1 MGHRA, CDR2 YSYEKL. CDR3 length: 15 amino acids. Here the CDR3 DNA reads TGCGCCAGCAGCCAAGATCCGGGTCCACAAGAGACCCAGTACTTC. Protein product: CASSQDPGPQETQYF.